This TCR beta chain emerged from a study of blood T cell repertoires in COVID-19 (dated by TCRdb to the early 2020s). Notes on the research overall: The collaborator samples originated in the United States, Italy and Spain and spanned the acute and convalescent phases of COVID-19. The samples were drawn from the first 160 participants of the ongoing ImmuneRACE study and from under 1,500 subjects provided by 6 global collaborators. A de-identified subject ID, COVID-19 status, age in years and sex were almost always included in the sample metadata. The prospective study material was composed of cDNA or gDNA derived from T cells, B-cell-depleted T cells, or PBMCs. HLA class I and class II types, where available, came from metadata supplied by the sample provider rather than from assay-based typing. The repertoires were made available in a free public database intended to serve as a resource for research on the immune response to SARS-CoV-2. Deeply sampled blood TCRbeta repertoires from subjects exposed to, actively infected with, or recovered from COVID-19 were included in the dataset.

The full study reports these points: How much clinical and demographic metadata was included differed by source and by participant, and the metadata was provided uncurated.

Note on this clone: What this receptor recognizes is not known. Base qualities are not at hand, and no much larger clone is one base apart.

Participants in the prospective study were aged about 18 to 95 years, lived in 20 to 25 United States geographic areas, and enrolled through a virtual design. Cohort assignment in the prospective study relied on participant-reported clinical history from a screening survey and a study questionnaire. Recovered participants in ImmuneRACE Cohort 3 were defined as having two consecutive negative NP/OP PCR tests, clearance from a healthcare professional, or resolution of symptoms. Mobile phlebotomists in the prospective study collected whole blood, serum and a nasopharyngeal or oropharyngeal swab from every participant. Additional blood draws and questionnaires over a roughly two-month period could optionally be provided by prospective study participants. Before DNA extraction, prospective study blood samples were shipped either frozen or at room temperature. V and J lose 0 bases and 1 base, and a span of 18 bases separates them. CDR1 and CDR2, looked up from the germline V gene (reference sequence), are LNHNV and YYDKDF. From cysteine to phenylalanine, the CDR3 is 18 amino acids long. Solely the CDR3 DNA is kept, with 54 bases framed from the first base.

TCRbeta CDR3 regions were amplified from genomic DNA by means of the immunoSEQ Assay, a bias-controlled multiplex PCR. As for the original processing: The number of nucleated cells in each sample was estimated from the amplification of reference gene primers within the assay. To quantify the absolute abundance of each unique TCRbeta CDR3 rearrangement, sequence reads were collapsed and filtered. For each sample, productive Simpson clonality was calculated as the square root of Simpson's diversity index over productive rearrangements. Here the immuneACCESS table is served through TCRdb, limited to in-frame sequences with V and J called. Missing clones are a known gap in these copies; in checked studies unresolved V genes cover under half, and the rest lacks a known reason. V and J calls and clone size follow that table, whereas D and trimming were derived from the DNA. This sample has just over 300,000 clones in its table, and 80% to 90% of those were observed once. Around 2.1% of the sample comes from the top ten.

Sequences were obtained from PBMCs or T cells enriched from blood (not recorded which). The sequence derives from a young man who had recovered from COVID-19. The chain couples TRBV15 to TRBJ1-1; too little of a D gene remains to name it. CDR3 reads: CATSREGVPGSENTEAFF. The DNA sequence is TGTGCCACCAGCAGAGAGGGAGTCCCCGGGTCGGAGAACACTGAAGCTTTCTTT.